A single sample is the source of the 9 T cell receptor beta chains below, sequenced in a study of T cells in Graves' hyperthyroidism and ophthalmopathy. Amplified regions were TCR beta CDR3 sequences from RNA transcripts. When the TCR CDR3 underwent first-round RT-PCR, the HTBI primer set was used. MiXCR was run by TCRdb on the multiplex PCR reads, yielding one entry per CDR3 protein. The sample shows some 360,000 distinct CDR3 sequences, 15% to 20% of them seen only once. Sequencing used blood. These receptors came from a woman aged 40 to 50 with Graves' ophthalmopathy.

This clonotype was recorded at least ten times. V usage is TRBV29-1 and J usage is TRBJ1-2, with no clear D. V dropped 3 bases and J dropped 6 bases, with 17 bases sitting between them. The germline V gene encodes CDR1 SQVTM and CDR2 ANQGSEA. The CDR3 extends over 14 amino acids. The CDR3 DNA sequence: TGCAGCGTTGATCCGGGGTCGGGGATCGATGGCTACACCTTC. Translating it yields CSVDPGSGIDGYTF.

In this sample, this clonotype turned up many times. The chain combines TRBV6-1 with TRBJ2-5; possible D gene TRBD1, 6 bases. V was pared by 5 bases and J by 2 bases, with 15 bases between. The CDR3 contains 15 residues. Germline values: CDR1 MNHNS, CDR2 SASEGT. For the CDR3, the DNA is TGTGCCAGCAGTAGCCCCCGGACAGTACAAGAGACCCAGTACTTC. Its protein product is CASSSPRTVQETQYF.

This clonotype came up a few times. J is TRBJ1-1 and V is TRBV6-1, with a possible D match to TRBD1 (6 bases). From germline, CDR1 is MNHNS and CDR2 SASEGT. CDR3 length equals 13 residues. The ends were cut back, 2 bases at V and 6 bases at J, with 10 bases in the middle. CDR3 DNA sequence: TGTGCCAGCAGTGAAAGGGACATCTCTGAAGCTTTCTTT. Translating gives CASSERDISEAFF.

The table lists this clonotype with many counts. The chain joins TRBV11-2 to TRBJ2-7, with no clear D. Germline V CDR1 and CDR2: SGHAT, FQNNGV. V gave up 4 bases and J gave up 2 bases, with 24 bases separating them. CDR3 length equals 18 residues. CDR3 nucleotides: TGTGCCAGCAGCTCCCTAAGGACGGATACGCCACCAACCTACGAGCAGTACTTC. Protein: CASSSLRTDTPPTYEQYF.

A word on this clonotype: One base away lies a much larger clone, so this may be a sequencing read error. The chain joins TRBV28 to TRBJ1-2; D ambiguous. The CDR3 loop spans 16 amino acids. The V gene's germline CDR1 is MDHEN and CDR2 SYDVKM. V was pared by 2 bases and J by 0 bases, with 13 bases between. The CDR3 bases are TGTGCCAGCAGTTTACCAGAGGCGAGGGCTAACTATGGCTACACCTTC. This translates into CASSLPEARANYGYTF.

The chain uses TRBV19 and TRBJ1-5; 7 nucleotides align to TRBD1. After removal of 7 bases from V and 0 bases from J, the junction contained 12 bases not matched to a gene. The CDR3 runs to 17 residues. Germline V gene sequence: CDR1 LNHDA, CDR2 SQIVND (reference sequence). Here the CDR3 reads CASKTRQGNYSNQPQHF. Here the CDR3 DNA reads TGTGCCAGTAAGACCAGACAGGGAAATTATAGCAATCAGCCCCAGCATTTT.

This clonotype was detected ten times or more. The rearrangement uses TRBV6-4 and TRBJ2-2; 8 nucleotides align to TRBD1. The CDR3 runs 18 residues. CDR1 and CDR2 (germline): MRHNA, SNTAGT. The V and J ends lost 4 bases and 0 bases, in that order; junction bases with no gene match: 10. Here the CDR3 DNA reads TGTGCCAGCAGTGCTCGGACAGGGTCCTTCGCGAACACCGGGGAGCTGTTTTTT. It specifies CASSARTGSFANTGELFF.

This rearrangement joins TRBV5-1 to TRBJ2-7; tentatively, D is TRBD1 or TRBD2 (5 bases each). Trimming cost V 2 bases and J 6 bases, with 15 bases left between them. Germline CDR1 and CDR2: SGHRS and YFSETQ. The CDR3 sequence is 14 residues long. The CDR3 coding sequence is TGCGCCAGCAGCTTTCAGGGAGAATCAAGCGAGCAGTACTTC. Protein product: CASSFQGESSEQYF.

This clonotype was observed at least ten times. The CDR3, as DNA: TGTGCCAGTATCCCAGGGGAAGGGGCCGGCACCGGGGAGCTGTTTTTT. Translated, it gives CASIPGEGAGTGELFF. V and J are TRBV19 and TRBJ2-2, with D perhaps TRBD1 (6 bases). There are 16 residues in the CDR3. Trimming removed 7 bases from V and 4 bases from J, with 19 bases in between. Germline-derived CDR1 and CDR2 are LNHDA and SQIVND (reference sequence).